This T cell receptor beta chain was captured by sequencing in a study of OX40 agonist ivuxolimab in advanced cancers. Overall study context: Patients were dosed intravenously with ivuxolimab at 0.01 to 10 mg/kg every 2 weeks. Overall study findings and caveats: Clonal expansion among partial responders at 0.1-3.0 mg/kg ranked near the lowest. Expanded clones were, on average, more numerous among CD8+ T cells than CD4+.

In regard to this clone: Its specificity is not known.

Prior autoimmune disease or systemic immunosuppression barred patients. Sequenced by immunoSEQ multiplex PCR; TCRdb stores in-frame clones only, minus some. The sample yields around 82,000 clones, roughly nine tenths seen once. J was trimmed by 1 base and V by 2 bases; bases with no gene match: 6. The germline gives CDR1 SQVTM, CDR2 ANQGSEA. This CDR3 contains 15 residues. This material consisted of CD4+ or CD8+ T cells sorted from blood, taken in a trial of the OX40 agonist ivuxolimab. This clonotype originated in an adult with an advanced solid tumor such as melanoma, head and neck, liver or kidney cancer. V and J are TRBV29-1 and TRBJ2-3, with 7 positions matching TRBD2. The CDR3 region is CSVERRESGTDTQYF. The DNA for the CDR3 is TGCAGCGTTGAAAGGCGGGAGAGTGGCACAGATACGCAGTATTTT.